Sequencing of this T cell receptor (beta chain) was carried out in a study of regulatory T cells in long-lasting Graves disease. This clonotype was seen at least ten times. Trimming removed 8 bases from V and 2 bases from J, with 13 bases in between. The CDR3 spans 13 residues. Germline-derived CDR1 and CDR2 are MNHEY and SMNVEV (reference sequence). Relying on iRepertoire HTBI primers and Arm-PCR of CDR3 regions, the team built TCR beta libraries. TCRdb ran MiXCR on the multiplex PCR reads and lists one entry per CDR3 protein. The profile covers around 460,000 distinct CDR3 sequences, with about 20% appearing a single time and about an eighth taken by the ten largest. Time point described: persistent/refractory GD, antithyroid drugs over 5 years with positive TRAb. The TCR library was made from RNA that had been extracted from PBMCs in TRIzol. One endocrinology department in Xi'an, China, was where patients came from.

The input for sequencing was peripheral blood mononuclear cells (PBMCs), taken when the disease was refractory, from a patient treated with antithyroid drugs. The chain couples TRBV27 to TRBJ2-7, with D possibly matching TRBD1 (5 bases). The receptor comes from a female donor with Graves disease. The CDR3 DNA reads as TGTGCCAGCTCGAAGGTGGGGCCCTACGAGCAGTACTTC. Translation gives CASSKVGPYEQYF.